Detailed here is one T cell receptor (beta chain). These data originate in a study of blood T cell repertoires in COVID-19. The data were produced by immunoSEQ multiplex PCR, yet TCRdb's version contains in-frame clones alone and is incomplete. The profile shows about 300,000 clones, approximately 83% of them singletons. The CDR3 is 13 amino acids. Germline loops: CDR1 SGHRS, CDR2 YFSETQ. V dropped 5 bases and J dropped 1 base, with 9 bases sitting between them. This chain connects TRBV5-1 to TRBJ1-1, with D uncertain. Sample: peripheral blood. The origin of this receptor is a human donor in a cohort sampled during active COVID-19. As DNA, the CDR3 is TGCGCCAGCAGAATCTCGGGGAACACTGAAGCTTTCTTT. This gives the protein CASRISGNTEAFF. Using reference TRBV5-1 and TRBJ1-1 for the parts outside the CDR3, the full variable domain is KAGVTQTPRYLIKTRGQQVTLSCSPISGHRSVSWYQQTPGQGLQFLFEYFSETQRNKGNFPGRFSGRQFSNSRSEMNVSTLELGDSALYLCASRISGNTEAFFGQGTRLTVV.